The clone carrying this TCR beta chain was picked up one time. The antigen is unknown. This sample was included in a study of STAT5B mutations in CD4+ large granular lymphocyte leukemia. Study outcomes and limitations: Top patient clones used TRBV06 genes more often: 8/27 versus 2/35 in controls. Main leukemic clonotypes were patient-specific, but approximately 27% appeared at low frequency elsewhere. Data were not HLA-matched across samples.

V dropped 5 bases and J dropped 4; count of bases not matched to a gene: 6. The CDR3 spans 15 residues. Per germline, CDR1 MNHNY and CDR2 SVGAGI (reference sequence). Healthy controls were blood donor buffy coats. Measured with immunoSEQ multiplex PCR; TCRdb has only the in-frame clones, and not every one. The sample yields roughly 40,000 clones, roughly 79% seen once. Sequencing was performed on CD4+ T cells from blood buffy coats. The chain uses TRBV6-6 and TRBJ2-1; 9 bases align to TRBD2. The receptor comes from a human donor in good health. The CDR3 loop is CASSDHSGGYNEQFF. The DNA of the CDR3 is TGTGCCAGCAGTGACCATAGCGGGGGATACAATGAGCAGTTCTTC.